Listed below are T cell receptor beta chains from one sample, sequenced in a study of molecular identifiers for immune sequencing clone quantification. TCRdb fed the PCR reads into MiXCR, producing one record per CDR3 protein. The sample lists about 640,000 distinct CDR3 sequences; less than 20% were seen once. The source material was naive CD8+ T cells from blood, with Jurkat cell RNA spiked in. These receptors were collected from a human donor in good health. Some libraries in this study had Jurkat cell RNA spiked in. The CDR3 runs from the conserved cysteine through the conserved F or W. D genes are given only for firm matches. Not all rows give a size; the values are once, few, many and, for expanded clones, a class.

j_call,d_call,clone_size,v_call,cdr3_aa,cdr3_nt
TRBJ2-2,NA,many,TRBV7-9,CASSSGLVGELFF,TGTGCCAGCAGCTCCGGGCTTGTTGGGGAGCTGTTTTTT
TRBJ2-1,TRBD2,few,TRBV12-3/TRBV12-4,CASSLVAGDPIGEQFF,TGTGCCAGCAGTTTAGTAGCGGGGGACCCCATTGGTGAGCAGTTCTTC
TRBJ2-5,NA,few,TRBV15,CATRKKGWETQYF,TGTGCCACCAGAAAGAAAGGGTGGGAGACCCAGTACTTC
TRBJ1-6,NA,NA,TRBV4-1,CASSQGRSTTLHF,TGCGCCAGCAGCCAAGGACGGTCGACGACCCTCCACTTT
TRBJ2-7,TRBD2,NA,TRBV13,CASSLEGREGKYEQYF,TGTGCCAGCAGCTTAGAAGGGCGGGAGGGAAAGTACGAGCAGTACTTC
TRBJ1-3,NA,many,TRBV20-1,CSARKSRGVSNTIYF,TGCAGTGCTAGGAAGAGCAGGGGAGTATCAAACACCATATATTTT
TRBJ2-1,TRBD1,many,TRBV12-3/TRBV12-4,CASSSPGGSYNEQFF,TGTGCCAGCAGTTCCCCAGGGGGCTCCTACAATGAGCAGTTCTTC
TRBJ2-1,TRBD2,many,TRBV27,CASIPTPGTSNYNEQFF,TGTGCCAGCATTCCAACCCCCGGGACTAGTAACTACAATGAGCAGTTCTTC
TRBJ2-3,TRBD2,many,TRBV11-2,CASSPGLAGAFLSDTQYF,TGTGCCAGCAGCCCCGGACTAGCGGGAGCCTTTTTATCAGATACGCAGTATTTT
TRBJ2-4,NA,NA,TRBV21-1,CASSKGKGIIAKNIQYF,TGTGCCAGCAGCAAAGGAAAGGGGATAATAGCCAAAAACATTCAGTACTTC
TRBJ2-2,NA,few,TRBV20-1,CSIGANTGELFF,TGCAGTATTGGCGCGAACACCGGGGAGCTGTTTTTT
TRBJ2-7,TRBD2,many,TRBV7-6,CASSSSGGADEQYF,TGTGCCAGCAGCAGTAGCGGGGGGGCCGACGAGCAGTACTTC
TRBJ2-7,NA,many,TRBV27,CASSPSWGFYEQYF,TGTGCCAGCAGTCCCAGCTGGGGGTTTTACGAGCAGTACTTC
TRBJ2-1,NA,many,TRBV4-3,CASSQAVGLVFNEQFF,TGCGCCAGCAGCCAAGCCGTGGGCCTAGTCTTCAATGAGCAGTTCTTC